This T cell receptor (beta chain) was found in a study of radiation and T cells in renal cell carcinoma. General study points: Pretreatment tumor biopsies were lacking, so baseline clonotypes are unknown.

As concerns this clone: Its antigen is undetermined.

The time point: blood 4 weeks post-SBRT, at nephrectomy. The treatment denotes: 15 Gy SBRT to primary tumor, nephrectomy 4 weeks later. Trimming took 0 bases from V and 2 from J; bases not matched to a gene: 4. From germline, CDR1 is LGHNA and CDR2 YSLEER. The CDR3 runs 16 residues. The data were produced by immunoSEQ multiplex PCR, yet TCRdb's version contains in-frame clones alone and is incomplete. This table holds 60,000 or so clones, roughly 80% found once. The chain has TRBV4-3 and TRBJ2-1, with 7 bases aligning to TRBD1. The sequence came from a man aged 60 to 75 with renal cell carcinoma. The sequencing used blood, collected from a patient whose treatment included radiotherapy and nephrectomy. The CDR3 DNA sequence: TGCGCCAGCAGCCAAGATCAACAGGGGACCTACAATGAGCAGTTCTTC. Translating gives CASSQDQQGTYNEQFF.